These T cell receptor beta chains were read from a single sample in a study of blood T cell repertoires in COVID-19. Profiled with immunoSEQ multiplex PCR; TCRdb holds only in-frame clones, not every one. The data show about 140,000 clones, with approximately 78% seen just once and roughly 4% held by the top ten. The specimen was peripheral blood. The source of these receptors is an elderly woman with acute or convalescent COVID-19. CDR3s include the opening cysteine and the closing phenylalanine or tryptophan. D genes are given only for firm matches. Not every row has a clone size; where given, it reads once, few, many or a size class.

j_call d_call clone_size v_call cdr3_aa cdr3_nt
TRBJ2-1 NA NA TRBV28 CAAAAYEQFF TGTGCCGCGGCTGCGTATGAGCAGTTCTTC
TRBJ1-5 NA NA TRBV11-3 CATPNRPQGNNQPQHF TGTGCCACTCCGAACCGACCCCAGGGAAACAATCAGCCCCAGCATTTT
TRBJ1-2 NA NA TRBV29-1 CSVDGRGPEYGYTF TGCAGCGTTGATGGGCGGGGGCCCGAATATGGCTACACCTTC
TRBJ1-3 NA NA TRBV6-6 CASSPAGNTIYF TGTGCCAGCAGCCCCGCTGGAAACACCATATATTTT
TRBJ1-6 NA NA TRBV7-9 CASSFDRSSYNSPLHF TGTGCCAGCAGCTTTGACCGGAGCTCCTATAATTCACCCCTCCACTTT
TRBJ2-7 TRBD1 few TRBV5-6 CASSLDRGQRGQYF TGTGCCAGCAGCCTTGACAGGGGGCAACGGGGGCAGTACTTC
TRBJ2-7 TRBD1 NA TRBV27 CASSLADRVGDEQYF TGTGCCAGCAGTCTCGCGGACAGGGTGGGCGACGAGCAGTACTTC
TRBJ2-6 NA NA TRBV28 CASTFGGRYDSGANVLTF TGTGCCAGCACCTTTGGTGGGAGATATGATTCTGGGGCCAACGTCCTGACTTTC
TRBJ2-7 TRBD2 NA TRBV2 CASSVAGGLREQYF TGTGCCAGCAGTGTAGCGGGAGGGCTCCGAGAGCAGTACTTC
TRBJ1-4 TRBD1 NA TRBV7-9 CASSADRESSGKLFF TGTGCCAGCAGCGCAGACAGGGAGTCGTCTGGAAAACTGTTTTTT
TRBJ1-6 TRBD1 NA TRBV27 CASSFGFGQEKYNSPLHF TGTGCCAGCAGTTTTGGTTTTGGACAGGAGAAATATAATTCACCCCTCCACTTT
TRBJ2-1 TRBD1 NA TRBV5-1 CASSPRQGGGNEQFF TGCGCCAGCAGCCCTAGACAGGGGGGGGGCAATGAGCAGTTCTTC
TRBJ2-1 NA NA TRBV21-1 CASSKVGGGHSNEQFF TGTGCCAGCAGCAAAGTGGGGGGAGGGCATTCCAATGAGCAGTTCTTC
TRBJ1-5 NA NA TRBV5-6 CASSRTGDQPQHF TGTGCCAGCAGCCGCACGGGAGATCAGCCCCAGCATTTT
TRBJ1-2 NA NA TRBV5-1 CASSLEGRNYGYTF TGCGCCAGCAGCTTGGAGGGGCGGAACTATGGCTACACCTTC
TRBJ2-1 NA NA TRBV18 CASSPRAGIDEQFF TGTGCCAGCTCACCACGGGCAGGCATCGATGAGCAGTTCTTC
TRBJ2-5 TRBD2 once TRBV5-1 CASSSGTSGREVETQYF TGCGCCAGCAGCTCCGGGACTAGCGGGAGAGAAGTGGAGACCCAGTACTTC
TRBJ1-3 NA NA TRBV28 CASKPRQAVWDTIYF TGTGCCAGCAAACCGAGACAGGCGGTGTGGGACACCATATATTTT
TRBJ2-5 TRBD2 NA TRBV5-4 CASSLVASGNVETQYF TGTGCCAGCAGCTTGGTTGCTAGCGGGAACGTAGAGACCCAGTACTTC
TRBJ2-2 TRBD2 NA TRBV5-1 CASSEFRREGPGELFF TGCGCCAGCAGCGAGTTCCGGCGGGAGGGCCCAGGGGAGCTGTTTTTT
TRBJ2-6 TRBD1 NA TRBV28 CASNAGGFLSGANVLTF TGTGCCAGCAACGCAGGGGGATTCCTTTCGGGGGCCAACGTCCTGACTTTC
TRBJ1-5 NA NA TRBV6-1 CASSDVWGGNQPQHF TGTGCCAGCAGTGATGTATGGGGAGGAAATCAGCCCCAGCATTTT